These T cell receptor beta chains were read from a single sample in a study of T cells in tuberculosis. The method was immunoSEQ multiplex PCR; TCRdb's version includes in-frame clones alone and lacks a portion of them. The data show roughly 29,000 clones, 93% seen once. The specimen sequenced was PBMCs. These receptors all stem from a donor aged 10 to 29 with latent tuberculosis or without tuberculosis infection. Both conserved end residues are part of each CDR3. D genes are given only for firm matches. Only part of the rows carry a size: once, few, many, or a class if the clone is expanded.

CDR3 length	D gene	clone size	V gene	J gene	CDR3 DNA	CDR3 protein
15	TRBD2	.	TRBV30	TRBJ2-3	TGTGCCTGGAGTAAGGGAGGGAGCGGCACAGATACGCAGTATTTT	CAWSKGGSGTDTQYF
15	.	.	TRBV28	TRBJ2-7	TGTGCCAGCAGCCCCCCCCCGAGCACCCGCTACGAGCAGTACTTC	CASSPPPSTRYEQYF
14	TRBD1	.	TRBV5-1	TRBJ1-2	TGCGCCAGCAGCTTACGACAGGGGCACTATGGCTACACCTTC	CASSLRQGHYGYTF
17	TRBD1	.	TRBV4-2	TRBJ1-4	TGTGCCAGCAGCCAAGGTCTCCGGACAGGGGCCCATGAAAAACTGTTTTTT	CASSQGLRTGAHEKLFF
15	TRBD1	.	TRBV6-5	TRBJ2-1	TGTGCCAGCAGTTTGGGGACAGCATCCTACAATGAGCAGTTCTTC	CASSLGTASYNEQFF
13	.	.	TRBV19	TRBJ1-1	TGTGCCAGTAGTGCCTACTTCGCCTATGAAGCTTTCTTT	CASSAYFAYEAFF
13	.	.	TRBV28	TRBJ1-2	TGTGCCAGCAGTTTCTACGTCTATCTTGGCTACACCTTC	CASSFYVYLGYTF
17	.	.	TRBV15	TRBJ1-2	TGTGCCACCAGCAGAGATTTTACGGGACACCCGATAAATGGCTACACCTTC	CATSRDFTGHPINGYTF
12	.	once	TRBV7-9	TRBJ1-4	TGTGCCAGCAGCACGATAACGGGAAAACTGTTTTTT	CASSTITGKLFF
13	TRBD1	.	TRBV29-1	TRBJ1-1	TGCAGCGTTGTCTGGACAGGGGGTACTGAAGCTTTCTTT	CSVVWTGGTEAFF
16	TRBD1	.	TRBV7-2	TRBJ2-2	TGTGCCAGCAGCTTAGGTGGACAGGGGAACACCGGGGAGCTGTTTTTT	CASSLGGQGNTGELFF
18	TRBD2	.	TRBV29-1	TRBJ2-1	TGCAGCGTTGAAGATCCGGGGGGGACTAGCGGGAGCAGGAATGAGCAGTTCTTC	CSVEDPGGTSGSRNEQFF
14	TRBD2	.	TRBV11-3	TRBJ2-5	TGTGCCAGCAGCTCTCGGGGGGGGCAAGAGACCCAGTACTTC	CASSSRGGQETQYF